Below, 9 T cell receptor beta chains from the same sample are listed, as sequenced in a study of blood T cells in healthy people across ages. A second PCR, run for roughly 7 to 12 cycles, used a sample-barcoded 5' primer plus a J-beta primer mix. TCRdb recomputed calls from the 5' RACE reads with MiXCR, one row per CDR3 protein. The sample yields 1 million or so distinct CDR3 sequences, about 25% seen once. This same sample was also taken into another study, of T cells of mothers and their children.

The sample was blood. The source is a girl aged 2 to 10 in good health.

The rearrangement joins TRBV7-9 to TRBJ1-1; D might be TRBD1 (5 bases). Germline V gene lookup returns CDR1 SEHNR and CDR2 FQNEAQ (reference sequence). V was trimmed by 5 bases and J by 6 bases, leaving 16 bases between them. The CDR3 extends over 14 amino acids. The DNA of the CDR3 is TGTGCCAGCAGCGCCTGGGGGGGGAATTCTGAAGCTTTCTTT. Translated: CASSAWGGNSEAFF.

The V and J genes are TRBV29-1 and TRBJ1-2; D gene uncertain. Trimming left V 4 bases short and J 4 bases short, with 10 bases between. Germline CDR1 and CDR2: SQVTM and ANQGSEA. CDR3 size: 12 residues. CDR3 in amino acids: CSVGHGSYGYTF. The CDR3 DNA sequence: TGCAGCGTTGGCCACGGATCCTATGGCTACACCTTC.

This clonotype has just a few counts. This sequence joins TRBV28 and TRBJ2-2; 8 bases match TRBD2. V gave up 6 bases and J gave up 4 bases; unmatched junction bases: 7. The CDR3 has 15 residues. The germline V gene has CDR1 MDHEN and CDR2 SYDVKM. The CDR3 spells CASSPGRVGTGELFF. CDR3 nucleotides: TGTGCCAGCAGCCCCGGGAGGGTCGGCACCGGGGAGCTGTTTTTT.

The rearrangement uses TRBV6-1 and TRBJ2-7; D uncertain. CDR1 and CDR2 (germline): MNHNS, SASEGT. This CDR3 has 13 amino acids. V lost 3 bases and J 4 bases, leaving 10 bases between the germline ends. CDR3 sequence: CASSDALTYEQYF. CDR3 coding DNA: TGTGCCAGCAGTGATGCACTCACGTACGAGCAGTACTTC.

This CDR3 is CASSQDRGTSENEQFF. For the CDR3, the DNA is TGTGCCAGCAGCCAAGATAGGGGGACTAGCGAGAATGAGCAGTTCTTC. The chain recombines TRBV4-2 with TRBJ2-1; 10 bases align to TRBD2. With V trimmed by 0 bases and J by 7 bases, 6 bases remained unmatched. The CDR3 totals 16 residues. Germline CDR1 is LGHNA and CDR2 is YNFKEQ.

This clonotype was counted only a few times. This chain joins TRBV12-3 or TRBV12-4 and TRBJ1-2; no definite D call. The V end lost 3 bases, the J end lost 5 bases, and 16 bases lay between the germline ends. The CDR3 has 15 residues. CDR3 region: CASSLEVRSPYGYTF. The CDR3, as DNA: TGTGCCAGCAGTTTGGAAGTGAGGTCTCCTTATGGCTACACCTTC.

This clonotype was observed at least ten times. CDR3 loop: CASSDSGDITGELFF. CDR3 nucleotides: TGTGCCAGCAGCGACTCAGGGGACATTACCGGGGAGCTGTTTTTT. The rearrangement links TRBV7-9 to TRBJ2-2; D is perhaps TRBD1 (6 bases). The V gene lost 5 bases and the J gene lost 5 bases, with 15 bases spanning the gap. Germline CDR1 SEHNR, CDR2 FQNEAQ (reference sequence). The CDR3 spans 15 residues.

The V gene is TRBV6-2 or TRBV6-3, the J gene TRBJ2-7; 7 bases map to TRBD1. The CDR3 is 13 residues long. Germline values: CDR1 MNHEY, CDR2 SVGEGT. V dropped 5 bases and J dropped 2; count of bases not matched to a gene: 3. The CDR3, as DNA: TGTGCCAGCAGTGGACAGGTTACCTACGAGCAGTACTTC. This sequence encodes CASSGQVTYEQYF.

A few counts support this clonotype. The chain has TRBV9 and TRBJ1-6; tentatively, D is TRBD1 (5 bases). The CDR3 has 15 amino acids. Looked up from germline, CDR1 is SGDLS and CDR2 is YYNGEE. V dropped 5 bases and J dropped 7 bases, with 16 bases sitting between them. The CDR3 is CASSDSGFSNSPLHF. As DNA, the CDR3 is TGTGCCAGCAGTGATTCAGGGTTTAGCAATTCACCCCTCCACTTT. The full variable domain, in which reference TRBV9 and TRBJ1-6 provide the parts outside the CDR3, is DSGVTQTPKHLITATGQRVTLRCSPRSGDLSVYWYQQSLDQGLQFLIQYYNGEERAKGNILERFSAQQFPDLHSELNLSSLELGDSALYFCASSDSGFSNSPLHFGNGTRLTVT.